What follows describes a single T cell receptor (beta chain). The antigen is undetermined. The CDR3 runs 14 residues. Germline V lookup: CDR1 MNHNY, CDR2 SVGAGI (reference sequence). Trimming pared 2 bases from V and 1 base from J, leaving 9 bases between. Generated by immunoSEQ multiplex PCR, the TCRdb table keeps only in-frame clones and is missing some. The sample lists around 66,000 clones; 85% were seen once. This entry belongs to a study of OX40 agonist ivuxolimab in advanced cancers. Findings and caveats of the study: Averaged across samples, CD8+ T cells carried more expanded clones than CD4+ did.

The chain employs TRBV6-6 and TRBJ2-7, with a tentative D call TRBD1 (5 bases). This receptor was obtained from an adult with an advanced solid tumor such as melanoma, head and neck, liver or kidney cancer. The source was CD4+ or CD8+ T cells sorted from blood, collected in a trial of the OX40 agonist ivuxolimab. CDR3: CASSYRGQSYEQYF. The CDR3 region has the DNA TGTGCCAGCAGTTACAGGGGCCAATCCTACGAGCAGTACTTC.